The rows below give T cell receptor beta chains drawn from one sample of a study of CD8 T cells in ankylosing spondylitis. Each CDR3 protein is one row after TCRdb ran MiXCR on the 5' RACE reads. The data show 350,000 to 550,000 distinct CDR3 sequences, approximately 26% seen once. Input material: blood, either unsorted or a sorted T cell fraction (not recorded which). The receptors were sampled from a male donor with ankylosing spondylitis. Both conserved end residues are part of each CDR3. The order of the fields is J gene, clone size, D gene, V gene, CDR3 protein, CDR3 DNA. D genes are given only for firm matches. A row's size may be missing; if present it is once, few, many or a size class.

j_gene: TRBJ2-1
abundance: .
d_gene: TRBD1
v_gene: TRBV7-2
CDR3aa: CASSLDREAYNEQFF
CDR3nt: TGTGCCAGCAGCCTGGACAGGGAAGCGTACAATGAGCAGTTCTTC

j_gene: TRBJ2-1
abundance: .
d_gene: .
v_gene: TRBV5-1
CDR3aa: CASSLERGAYNEQFF
CDR3nt: TGCGCCAGCAGCTTGGAAAGGGGCGCCTACAATGAGCAGTTCTTC

j_gene: TRBJ2-2
abundance: .
d_gene: TRBD2
v_gene: TRBV5-1
CDR3aa: CASSPSGTSGMAGELFF
CDR3nt: TGCGCCAGCAGCCCGTCCGGGACTAGCGGGATGGCCGGGGAGCTGTTTTTT

j_gene: TRBJ2-7
abundance: .
d_gene: TRBD2
v_gene: TRBV5-1
CDR3aa: CASSRWTRDNYEQYF
CDR3nt: TGCGCCAGCAGCAGATGGACTAGGGATAATTACGAGCAGTACTTC

j_gene: TRBJ1-5
abundance: .
d_gene: .
v_gene: TRBV19
CDR3aa: CASSIPPARGGPQHF
CDR3nt: TGTGCCAGTAGTATTCCCCCAGCAAGGGGGGGGCCCCAGCATTTT

j_gene: TRBJ2-1
abundance: few
d_gene: TRBD2
v_gene: TRBV10-1
CDR3aa: CASRSGTSENNEQFF
CDR3nt: TGCGCCAGCAGATCCGGGACTAGCGAGAACAATGAGCAGTTCTTC

j_gene: TRBJ1-3
abundance: many
d_gene: .
v_gene: TRBV7-8
CDR3aa: CASSPQVRGNTIYF
CDR3nt: TGTGCCAGCAGCCCCCAGGTTCGGGGAAACACCATATATTTT

j_gene: TRBJ1-1
abundance: .
d_gene: .
v_gene: TRBV3-1
CDR3aa: CASSQGQKNTEAFF
CDR3nt: TGTGCCAGCAGCCAGGGTCAAAAGAACACTGAAGCTTTCTTT

j_gene: TRBJ1-2
abundance: few
d_gene: .
v_gene: TRBV20-1
CDR3aa: CSAEGRDIHYGYTF
CDR3nt: TGCAGTGCCGAAGGGAGGGACATACACTATGGCTACACCTTC

j_gene: TRBJ1-6
abundance: .
d_gene: TRBD1
v_gene: TRBV20-1
CDR3aa: CSARGGQGSPYNSPLHF
CDR3nt: TGCAGTGCTAGGGGGGGACAGGGGTCCCCCTATAATTCACCCCTCCACTTT

j_gene: TRBJ2-1
abundance: many
d_gene: .
v_gene: TRBV6-2/TRBV6-3
CDR3aa: CASSYGSSYNEQFF
CDR3nt: TGTGCCAGCAGTTACGGGAGCTCCTACAATGAGCAGTTCTTC

j_gene: TRBJ2-2
abundance: few
d_gene: .
v_gene: TRBV20-1
CDR3aa: CSARPGSGELFF
CDR3nt: TGCAGTGCGCGCCCGGGGTCCGGGGAGCTGTTTTTT

j_gene: TRBJ1-5
abundance: .
d_gene: .
v_gene: TRBV20-1
CDR3aa: CSASWGRGNQPQHF
CDR3nt: TGCAGTGCTAGTTGGGGCCGGGGGAATCAGCCCCAGCATTTT

j_gene: TRBJ1-2
abundance: few
d_gene: TRBD1
v_gene: TRBV29-1
CDR3aa: CSVGGQGYTNYGYTF
CDR3nt: TGCAGCGTTGGAGGACAGGGGTATACTAACTATGGCTACACCTTC

j_gene: TRBJ2-1
abundance: few
d_gene: TRBD2
v_gene: TRBV30
CDR3aa: CAWSVGLAGVQQFF
CDR3nt: TGTGCCTGGAGTGTCGGACTAGCGGGAGTGCAGCAGTTCTTC

j_gene: TRBJ2-3
abundance: .
d_gene: TRBD1
v_gene: TRBV28
CDR3aa: CASSSGTGVDTQYF
CDR3nt: TGTGCCAGCAGCTCCGGGACAGGGGTCGATACGCAGTATTTT

j_gene: TRBJ1-4
abundance: few
d_gene: .
v_gene: TRBV12-3/TRBV12-4
CDR3aa: CASSFSGQGEKLFF
CDR3nt: TGTGCCAGCAGTTTTTCAGGACAAGGGGAAAAACTGTTTTTT

j_gene: TRBJ2-6
abundance: .
d_gene: .
v_gene: TRBV4-1
CDR3aa: CASSQVTGNSGANVLTF
CDR3nt: TGCGCCAGCAGCCAAGTGACTGGTAACTCTGGGGCCAACGTCCTGACTTTC

j_gene: TRBJ1-1
abundance: once
d_gene: .
v_gene: TRBV12-3/TRBV12-4
CDR3aa: CASKAGRNTEAFF
CDR3nt: TGTGCCAGCAAAGCGGGAAGGAACACTGAAGCTTTCTTT

j_gene: TRBJ2-2
abundance: .
d_gene: TRBD2
v_gene: TRBV25-1
CDR3aa: CASSETSGYTGELFF
CDR3nt: TGTGCCAGCAGTGAGACTAGCGGGTACACCGGGGAGCTGTTTTTT

j_gene: TRBJ2-5
abundance: few
d_gene: .
v_gene: TRBV20-1
CDR3aa: CSAREWSNQETQYF
CDR3nt: TGCAGTGCTAGAGAGTGGAGCAACCAAGAGACCCAGTACTTC

j_gene: TRBJ2-1
abundance: .
d_gene: .
v_gene: TRBV2
CDR3aa: CASSDAQSYNEQFF
CDR3nt: TGTGCCAGCAGCGACGCCCAATCCTACAATGAGCAGTTCTTC

j_gene: TRBJ2-5
abundance: .
d_gene: .
v_gene: TRBV20-1
CDR3aa: CSARTGAETQYF
CDR3nt: TGCAGTGCTAGGACGGGGGCCGAGACCCAGTACTTC

j_gene: TRBJ2-3
abundance: .
d_gene: TRBD2
v_gene: TRBV20-1
CDR3aa: CSASKGLAGPSGDTQYF
CDR3nt: TGCAGTGCTAGTAAGGGACTAGCGGGGCCCTCCGGAGATACGCAGTATTTT

j_gene: TRBJ2-5
abundance: few
d_gene: TRBD1
v_gene: TRBV5-1
CDR3aa: CASRSGTGSPETQYF
CDR3nt: TGCGCCAGCAGATCCGGGACAGGGTCCCCAGAGACCCAGTACTTC

j_gene: TRBJ2-3
abundance: .
d_gene: TRBD1
v_gene: TRBV5-1
CDR3aa: CASSLGDRGATDTQYF
CDR3nt: TGCGCCAGCAGCTTGGGGGACAGGGGAGCCACAGATACGCAGTATTTT

j_gene: TRBJ1-2
abundance: few
d_gene: TRBD1
v_gene: TRBV7-9
CDR3aa: CASRHSRDRVGGYTF
CDR3nt: TGTGCCAGCAGGCACAGCCGGGACAGGGTTGGAGGCTACACCTTC

j_gene: TRBJ2-1
abundance: .
d_gene: TRBD2
v_gene: TRBV10-3
CDR3aa: CAIRPTSGSFDEQFF
CDR3nt: TGTGCCATCAGGCCGACTAGCGGGAGTTTCGATGAGCAGTTCTTC

j_gene: TRBJ1-1
abundance: few
d_gene: .
v_gene: TRBV7-9
CDR3aa: CASSLSTPGNTEAFF
CDR3nt: TGTGCCAGCAGTCTATCCACGCCCGGGAACACTGAAGCTTTCTTT

j_gene: TRBJ1-4
abundance: few
d_gene: .
v_gene: TRBV19
CDR3aa: CASGLRDRKEKLFF
CDR3nt: TGTGCCAGTGGCCTCAGGGACCGGAAGGAAAAACTGTTTTTT

j_gene: TRBJ2-4
abundance: .
d_gene: .
v_gene: TRBV20-1
CDR3aa: CSARVEGDIQYF
CDR3nt: TGCAGTGCTAGAGTGGAGGGGGACATTCAGTACTTC

j_gene: TRBJ2-1
abundance: .
d_gene: TRBD2
v_gene: TRBV5-1
CDR3aa: CASSLARGAGAINEQFF
CDR3nt: TGCGCCAGCAGCTTGGCCCGCGGCGCGGGAGCGATCAATGAGCAGTTCTTC